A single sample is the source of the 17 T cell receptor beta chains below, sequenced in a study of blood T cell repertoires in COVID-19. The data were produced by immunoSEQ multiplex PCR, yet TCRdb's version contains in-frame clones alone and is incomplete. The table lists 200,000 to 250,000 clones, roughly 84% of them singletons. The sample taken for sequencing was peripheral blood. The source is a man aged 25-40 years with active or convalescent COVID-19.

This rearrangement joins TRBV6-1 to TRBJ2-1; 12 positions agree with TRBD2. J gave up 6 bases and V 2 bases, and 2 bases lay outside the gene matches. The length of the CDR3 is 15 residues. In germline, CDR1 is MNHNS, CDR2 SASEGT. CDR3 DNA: TGTGCCAGCAGTGAAACTAGCGGGGGGTCCAATGAGCAGTTCTTC. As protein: CASSETSGGSNEQFF.

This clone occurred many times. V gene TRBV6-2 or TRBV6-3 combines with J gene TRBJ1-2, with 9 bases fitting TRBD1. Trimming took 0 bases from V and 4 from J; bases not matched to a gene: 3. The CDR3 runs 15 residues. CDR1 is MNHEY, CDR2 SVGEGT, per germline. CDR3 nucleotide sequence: TGTGCCAGCAGTTACTCGGGACAGGGACCCTATGGCTACACCTTC. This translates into CASSYSGQGPYGYTF.

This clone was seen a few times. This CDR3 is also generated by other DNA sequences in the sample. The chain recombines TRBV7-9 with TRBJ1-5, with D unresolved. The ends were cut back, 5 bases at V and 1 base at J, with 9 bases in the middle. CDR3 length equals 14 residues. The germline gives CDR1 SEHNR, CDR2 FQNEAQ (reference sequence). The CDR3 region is CASSPPGSNQPQHF. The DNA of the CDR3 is TGTGCCAGCAGCCCTCCGGGGAGCAATCAGCCCCAGCATTTT. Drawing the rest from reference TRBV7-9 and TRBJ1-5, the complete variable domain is DTGVSQNPRHKITKRGQNVTFRCDPISEHNRLYWYRQTLGQGPEFLTYFQNEAQLEKSRLLSDRFSAERPKGSFSTLEIQRTEQGDSAMYLCASSPPGSNQPQHFGDGTRLSIL.

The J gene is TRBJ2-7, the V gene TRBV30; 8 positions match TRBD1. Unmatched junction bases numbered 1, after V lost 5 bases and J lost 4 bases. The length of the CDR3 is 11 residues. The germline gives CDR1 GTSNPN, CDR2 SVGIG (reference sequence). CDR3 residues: CAWDRGYEQYF. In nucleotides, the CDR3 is TGTGCCTGGGACAGGGGATACGAGCAGTACTTC. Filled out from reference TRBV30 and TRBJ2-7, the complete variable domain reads SQTIHQWPATLVQPVGSPLSLECTVEGTSNPNLYWYRQAAGRGLQLLFYSVGIGQISSEVPQNLSASRPQDRQFILSSKKLLLSDSGFYLCAWDRGYEQYFGPGTRLTVT.

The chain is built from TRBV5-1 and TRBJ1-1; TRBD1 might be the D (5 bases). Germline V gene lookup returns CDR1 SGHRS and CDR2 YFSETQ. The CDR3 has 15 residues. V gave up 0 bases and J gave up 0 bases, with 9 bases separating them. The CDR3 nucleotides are TGCGCCAGCAGCTTGGTCTCAGGGCTGAACACTGAAGCTTTCTTT. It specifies CASSLVSGLNTEAFF.

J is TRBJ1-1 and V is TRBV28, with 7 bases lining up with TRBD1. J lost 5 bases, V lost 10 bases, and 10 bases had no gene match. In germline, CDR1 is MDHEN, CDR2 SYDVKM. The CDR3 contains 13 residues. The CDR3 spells CATGQAMRTEAFF. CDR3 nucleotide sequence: TGTGCCACCGGACAGGCAATGAGAACTGAAGCTTTCTTT.

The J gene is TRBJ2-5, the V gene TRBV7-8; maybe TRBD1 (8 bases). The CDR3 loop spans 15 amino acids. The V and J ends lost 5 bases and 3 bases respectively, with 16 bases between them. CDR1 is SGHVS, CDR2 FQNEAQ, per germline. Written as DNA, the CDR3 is TGTGCCAGCAGCCGTAGACAGGGGAGGGAAGAGACCCAGTACTTC. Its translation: CASSRRQGREETQYF.

The CDR3 DNA sequence: TGCGCCAGCAGCCAAGGAGGAGGGGCTTATAATGAAAAACTGTTTTTT. It encodes CASSQGGGAYNEKLFF. J is TRBJ1-4 and V is TRBV4-1, with D possibly being TRBD1 (5 bases). Germline V gene lookup returns CDR1 MGHRA and CDR2 YSYEKL. The ends were cut back, 1 base at V and 4 bases at J, with 13 bases in the middle. The CDR3 runs 16 residues.

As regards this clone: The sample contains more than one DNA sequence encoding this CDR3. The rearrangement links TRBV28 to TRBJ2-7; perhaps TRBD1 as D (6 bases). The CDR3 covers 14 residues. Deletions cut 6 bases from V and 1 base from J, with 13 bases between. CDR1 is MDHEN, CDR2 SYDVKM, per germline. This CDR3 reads CASSSPGQSYEQYF. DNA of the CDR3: TGTGCCAGCAGCTCCCCTGGACAGTCCTACGAGCAGTACTTC.

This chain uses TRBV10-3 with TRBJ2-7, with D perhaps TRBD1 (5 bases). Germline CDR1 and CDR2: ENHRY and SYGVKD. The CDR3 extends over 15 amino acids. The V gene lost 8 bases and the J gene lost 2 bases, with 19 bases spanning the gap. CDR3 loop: CAIGASGSAPYEQYF. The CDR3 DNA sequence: TGTGCCATCGGGGCGTCTGGCTCTGCCCCCTACGAGCAGTACTTC.

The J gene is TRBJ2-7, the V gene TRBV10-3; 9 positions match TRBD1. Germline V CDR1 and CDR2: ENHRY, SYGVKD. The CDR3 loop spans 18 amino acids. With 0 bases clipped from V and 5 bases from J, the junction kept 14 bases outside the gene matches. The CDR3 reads CAISESLGRDRDPHEQYF. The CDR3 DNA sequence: TGTGCCATCAGTGAGTCTTTAGGGAGGGACAGGGATCCCCACGAGCAGTACTTC.

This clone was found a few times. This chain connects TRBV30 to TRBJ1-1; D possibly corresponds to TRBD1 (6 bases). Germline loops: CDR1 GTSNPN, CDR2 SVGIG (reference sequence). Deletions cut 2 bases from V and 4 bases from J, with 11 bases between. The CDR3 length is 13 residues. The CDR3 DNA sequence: TGTGCCTGGAGTACAGGGTGGGGCACTGAAGCTTTCTTT. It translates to CAWSTGWGTEAFF.

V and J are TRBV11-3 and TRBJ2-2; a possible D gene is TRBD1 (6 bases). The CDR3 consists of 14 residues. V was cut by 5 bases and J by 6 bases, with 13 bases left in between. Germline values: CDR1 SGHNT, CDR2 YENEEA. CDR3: CASSQQQGPGELFF. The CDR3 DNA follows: TGTGCCAGCAGCCAGCAACAGGGACCCGGGGAGCTGTTTTTT.

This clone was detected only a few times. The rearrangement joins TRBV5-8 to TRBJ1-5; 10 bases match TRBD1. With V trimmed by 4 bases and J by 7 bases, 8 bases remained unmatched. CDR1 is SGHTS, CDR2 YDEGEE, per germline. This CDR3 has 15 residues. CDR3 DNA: TGTGCCAGCAGCCCCCGGGACAGGGGAAGGCAGCCCCAGCATTTT. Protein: CASSPRDRGRQPQHF.

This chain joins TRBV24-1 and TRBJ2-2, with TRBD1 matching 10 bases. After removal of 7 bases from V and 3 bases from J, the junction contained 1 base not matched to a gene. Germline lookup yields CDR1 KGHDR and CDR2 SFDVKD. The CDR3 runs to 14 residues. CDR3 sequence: CATRTGGDTGELFF. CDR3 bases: TGTGCCACCAGGACAGGGGGCGACACCGGGGAGCTGTTTTTT.

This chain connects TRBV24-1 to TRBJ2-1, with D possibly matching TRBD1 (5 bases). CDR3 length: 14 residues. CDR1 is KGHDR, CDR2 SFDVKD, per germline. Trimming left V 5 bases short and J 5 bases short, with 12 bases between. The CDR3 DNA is TGTGCCACCAGTGGCTCTACAGGTAACAATGAGCAGTTCTTC. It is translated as CATSGSTGNNEQFF.

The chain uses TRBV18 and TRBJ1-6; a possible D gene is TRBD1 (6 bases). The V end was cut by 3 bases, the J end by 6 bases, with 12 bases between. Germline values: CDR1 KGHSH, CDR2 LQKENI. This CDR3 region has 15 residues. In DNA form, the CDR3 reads TGTGCCAGCTCACCGACCGGGACAATTAATTCACCCCTCCACTTT. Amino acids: CASSPTGTINSPLHF.